This T cell receptor (beta chain) was sequenced for a study of post-analysis software for immune sequencing data (dated by TCRdb to 2015 to 2017). Notes on the research overall: Recorded disease courses included relapsing-remitting, secondary progressive and progressive-relapsing multiple sclerosis, with some patients lacking subtype annotation. A subset of samples was prepared in parallel using single-end sample barcoding, then pooled and co-amplified after Illumina adapter ligation. The patient repertoires were set against under 12 previously published healthy control repertoires from donors whose ages ranged from about 6 to 26 years.

The CDR3 numbers 15 residues from cysteine through phenylalanine. Solely the CDR3 DNA is kept, with 45 bases framed from the first base. V is clipped by 4 bases and J by 4 bases, and the sequence between their germline boundaries is 17 bases long. The germline V gene supplies CDR1 SGHDT and CDR2 YYEEEE. Study-wide conclusions, independent of this receptor: Normalized Chao1 diversity was significantly lower in multiple sclerosis patients than controls, suggesting substantial peripheral T-cell clonal expansion. Patients showed significantly higher frequencies than controls for about 5 TRBV segments, among them TRBV5-6, TRBV5-1 and TRBV20-1. The multiple sclerosis patient group was slightly younger than the control group. Direct clustering with F measure revealed strong co-clustering of samples prepared in the same batch, which led to a batch-effect correction.

As for this clonotype: Its antigen specificity is not known. It has no much larger one-base neighbor in the sample; base qualities were not kept.

TCR beta repertoires were profiled from peripheral blood of over 10 young patients with multiple sclerosis to demonstrate the VDJtools post-analysis software. The multiple sclerosis patients were children and adolescents ranging in age from 6 to 15 years. The library came from PCR. The instrument given in TCRdb is Illumina HiSeq 2500. Unique molecular identifiers were incorporated into TCR beta cDNA libraries to reduce PCR and sequencing biases. Roughly 0.5 million cDNA molecules were obtained per 1 to 10 million input T cells, so each molecule approximated one T cell. The patient libraries were prepared and sequenced using the same protocol as the earlier healthy control dataset. Within a given batch, samples were prepared together, multiplexed and sequenced on the same HiSeq lane. The paper's processing steps were these. Raw barcoded reads were processed with MIGEC, and single-read molecular identifier groups were discarded before consensus assembly and CDR3 extraction. VDJtools was used for post-analysis of the clonotype tables, and diversity was normalized by down-sampling every dataset to the size of the smallest sample. To correct batch-related cross-sample contamination, repertoire overlap clustering matched CDR3 amino acid sequences but not nucleotide sequences. The raw public data were reprocessed by TCRdb itself: fastp quality trimming at Q25, MiXCR clonotype calling, in-frame beta chains only. When rows share a CDR3 protein, they turn into one entry using the most common DNA and genes. V and J calls and clone size were set by TCRdb, not the authors. This sample lists 700,000 to 900,000 distinct CDR3 sequences; roughly 50% were detected once. Around 4.7% of the sample belongs to the ten largest clones.

The chain uses TRBV5-6 and TRBJ1-1; TRBD1 might be the D gene, on 5 matching bases. The clonotype comes from a girl aged 10-17 years with multiple sclerosis. The sample taken for sequencing was blood. The nucleotide sequence is given as TGTGCCAGCAGCCAGCTGGGGGGGAATCGCACTGAAGCTTTCTTT. The translation is CASSQLGGNRTEAFF.